The 10 T cell receptor beta chains listed next were all sequenced from one sample in a study of preoperative IRX-2 immunotherapy in early breast cancer. Treatment indicated: preoperative locoregional IRX-2 cytokine immunotherapy. Assay: immunoSEQ multiplex PCR; the TCRdb copy retains only in-frame clones and omits some. The table shows approximately 98,000 clones, with roughly 88% occurring only once. The sample in question was tumor tissue, obtained after IRX-2 immunotherapy. The receptor set was obtained from a human donor with breast cancer.

DNA of the CDR3: TGTGCCAGCAGCCCAGGGAGTTTAGCAACTAATGAAAAACTGTTTTTT. Amino acids: CASSPGSLATNEKLFF. This chain links TRBV6-8 with TRBJ1-4; maybe TRBD1 (5 bases). Germline V CDR1 and CDR2: MNHGY, SAAAGT. The CDR3 has 16 residues. V was pared by 6 bases and J by 0 bases, with 14 bases between.

The chain links TRBV15 to TRBJ1-1; D is unclear. The germline V gene has CDR1 LNHNV and CDR2 YYDKDF (reference sequence). V lost 0 bases and J 1 base, leaving 6 bases between the germline ends. CDR3 length equals 14 residues. The CDR3 reads CATSRDPGNTEAFF. The DNA for the CDR3 is TGTGCCACCAGCAGAGATCCCGGGAACACTGAAGCTTTCTTT.

The V call is TRBV30, the J call TRBJ2-7; D not resolved. CDR1 and CDR2 (germline): GTSNPN, SVGIG (reference sequence). Trimming removed 2 bases at V and 6 bases at J, with 17 bases between. This CDR3 is 14 amino acids long. CDR3 residues: CAWSMDRQSAEQYF. CDR3 sequence (DNA): TGTGCCTGGAGTATGGATCGGCAGTCAGCCGAGCAGTACTTC.

The chain uses TRBV18 and TRBJ1-4, with D tentatively TRBD1 (5 bases). Looked up from germline, CDR1 is KGHSH and CDR2 is LQKENI. V dropped 3 bases and J dropped 8 bases, with 13 bases sitting between them. The CDR3 runs to 14 residues. This chain's CDR3 is CASSPYQGLEKLFF. The CDR3 coding sequence is TGTGCCAGCTCACCCTACCAGGGATTAGAAAAACTGTTTTTT.

V is TRBV7-1 and J is TRBJ1-2; D gene ambiguous. TRBV7-1 is noted as an ORF with a role that remains uncertain. V lost 4 bases, J lost 8 bases, and 14 bases lay in between. CDR3 length equals 13 residues. CDR3 nucleotide sequence: TGTGCCAGCAGCTTAGTAGCCCAGTTGGGCTACACCTTC. Encoded protein: CASSLVAQLGYTF.

The rearrangement uses TRBV6-8 and TRBJ1-5; D perhaps matches TRBD1 (5 bases). Trimming stripped 5 bases from V and 0 bases from J, with 14 bases between. The CDR3 is 16 residues long. The germline V gene encodes CDR1 MNHGY and CDR2 SAAAGT. The CDR3 nucleotides are TGTGCCAGCAGTCCCACTGACAGCCTTAGCAATCAGCCCCAGCATTTT. This encodes CASSPTDSLSNQPQHF.

The chain recombines TRBV19 with TRBJ1-5; D remains unclear. CDR1 is LNHDA, CDR2 SQIVND, per germline (reference sequence). There are 16 residues in the CDR3. V was shortened by 3 bases and J by 4 bases, with 16 bases between the two germline ends. The chain's CDR3 is CASSISKSVGNQPQHF. CDR3 coding DNA: TGTGCCAGTAGTATTTCCAAATCTGTTGGGAATCAGCCCCAGCATTTT.

The chain is built from TRBV6-8 and TRBJ1-5, with D perhaps TRBD1 (5 bases). Germline CDR1 is MNHGY and CDR2 is SAAAGT. Trimming left V 5 bases short and J 6 bases short, with 11 bases between. The CDR3 loop spans 13 amino acids. CDR3 protein: CASSVAGVQPQHF. CDR3 in DNA: TGTGCCAGCAGTGTCGCGGGGGTTCAGCCCCAGCATTTT.

A few counts support this clone. The chain joins TRBV19 to TRBJ2-1, with TRBD1 matching over 7 bases. The CDR3 is 15 residues long. The germline V gene has CDR1 LNHDA and CDR2 SQIVND (reference sequence). The junction had 9 bases not matched to a gene; V was cut back by 4 bases and J by 6 bases. This chain's CDR3 is CASSTGQTLSNEQFF. DNA for the CDR3: TGTGCCAGTAGTACGGGACAGACCCTTTCCAATGAGCAGTTCTTC.

The chain is built from TRBV28 and TRBJ2-1; D may be TRBD1 (6 bases). V gave up 11 bases and J gave up 4 bases, with 21 bases separating them. In germline, CDR1 is MDHEN, CDR2 SYDVKM. The CDR3 consists of 15 residues. Here the CDR3 reads CACQETGSAYNEQFF. In DNA, the CDR3 is TGTGCCTGCCAGGAGACAGGATCAGCTTACAATGAGCAGTTCTTC.